These T cell receptor beta chains were read from a single sample in a study of T cells in Graves' hyperthyroidism and ophthalmopathy. TCRdb recomputed calls from the multiplex PCR reads with MiXCR, one row per CDR3 protein. The sample holds 750,000 to 900,000 distinct CDR3 sequences, 38% seen once. The sequenced sample was blood. The receptors shown here come from a man aged 18 to 29 with Graves' hyperthyroidism. Each CDR3 is given with its conserved first and last residue. D genes are given only for firm matches. Only part of the rows carry a size: once, few, many, or a class if the clone is expanded.

cdr3_aa: CASSLTGGNIDEQYF; cdr3_nt: TGTGCCAGCAGCTTAACGGGGGGGAATATCGACGAGCAGTACTTC; d_call: TRBD2; j_call: TRBJ2-7; clone_size: NA; v_call: TRBV7-3
cdr3_aa: CSAPGVGRTEAFF; cdr3_nt: TGCAGTGCGCCAGGGGTGGGGCGTACTGAAGCTTTCTTT; d_call: NA; j_call: TRBJ1-1; clone_size: few; v_call: TRBV20-1
cdr3_aa: CASSGRSQETQYF; cdr3_nt: TGTGCCAGCAGTGGTAGGAGCCAAGAGACCCAGTACTTC; d_call: NA; j_call: TRBJ2-5; clone_size: many; v_call: TRBV25-1
cdr3_aa: CSLWSSGRNEQYF; cdr3_nt: TGCAGTTTATGGAGTAGCGGGAGGAACGAGCAGTACTTC; d_call: TRBD2; j_call: TRBJ2-7; clone_size: NA; v_call: TRBV29-1
cdr3_aa: CASRFWGLDNFYGYTF; cdr3_nt: TGTGCCAGCAGGTTCTGGGGGCTAGACAACTTCTATGGCTACACCTTC; d_call: NA; j_call: TRBJ1-2; clone_size: few; v_call: TRBV12-3/TRBV12-4
cdr3_aa: CASTVLESGTEAFF; cdr3_nt: TGTGCCAGTACAGTTTTGGAGTCTGGCACTGAAGCTTTCTTT; d_call: NA; j_call: TRBJ1-1; clone_size: NA; v_call: TRBV7-6
cdr3_aa: CASSQELGPNQPQHF; cdr3_nt: TGTGCCAGCAGCCAGGAACTGGGCCCCAATCAGCCCCAGCATTTT; d_call: NA; j_call: TRBJ1-5; clone_size: NA; v_call: TRBV9
cdr3_aa: CASSLNGDQPQHF; cdr3_nt: TGTGCCAGCAGCTTAAACGGGGATCAGCCCCAGCATTTT; d_call: NA; j_call: TRBJ1-5; clone_size: many; v_call: TRBV7-2
cdr3_aa: CASSSSLEAPLHF; cdr3_nt: TGTGCCAGCAGTTCATCCCTGGAAGCACCCCTCCACTTT; d_call: NA; j_call: TRBJ1-6; clone_size: NA; v_call: TRBV7-9
cdr3_aa: CSGARAGHLGDTQYF; cdr3_nt: TGCAGCGGGGCCCGGGCGGGCCACCTGGGGGATACGCAGTATTTT; d_call: NA; j_call: TRBJ2-3; clone_size: NA; v_call: TRBV29-1
cdr3_aa: CASSPAGGPNQPQHF; cdr3_nt: TGTGCCAGCAGTCCAGCAGGGGGACCTAATCAGCCCCAGCATTTT; d_call: TRBD1; j_call: TRBJ1-5; clone_size: few; v_call: TRBV7-9
cdr3_aa: CASSLENRLSCEQYF; cdr3_nt: TGTGCCAGCAGCTTAGAAAACAGGCTATCCTGCGAGCAGTACTTC; d_call: NA; j_call: TRBJ2-7; clone_size: once; v_call: TRBV11-2
cdr3_aa: CASSSGPGSLGGQPQHF; cdr3_nt: TGTGCCAGCAGCTCAGGGCCAGGGAGCCTAGGTGGGCAGCCCCAGCATTTT; d_call: NA; j_call: TRBJ1-5; clone_size: NA; v_call: TRBV7-9
cdr3_aa: CASSQGGLASTGELFF; cdr3_nt: TGTGCCAGCAGCCAAGGGGGACTAGCGAGCACCGGGGAGCTGTTTTTT; d_call: TRBD2; j_call: TRBJ2-2; clone_size: many; v_call: TRBV11-2
cdr3_aa: CASSQDLPTRGHPGYTF; cdr3_nt: TGCGCCAGCAGCCAAGATTTGCCGACCCGTGGACACCCTGGCTACACCTTC; d_call: NA; j_call: TRBJ1-2; clone_size: NA; v_call: TRBV4-1
cdr3_aa: CASSFGQGTYGYTF; cdr3_nt: TGTGCCAGCAGCTTCGGACAGGGGACCTATGGCTACACCTTC; d_call: TRBD1; j_call: TRBJ1-2; clone_size: many; v_call: TRBV12-3/TRBV12-4
cdr3_aa: CASSFRTGDTGELFF; cdr3_nt: TGCGCCAGCAGCTTCAGGACGGGTGACACCGGGGAGCTGTTTTTT; d_call: NA; j_call: TRBJ2-2; clone_size: NA; v_call: TRBV5-1
cdr3_aa: CASSPPGPGETQYF; cdr3_nt: TGTGCCAGCAGCCCCCCCGGGCCAGGGGAGACCCAGTACTTC; d_call: NA; j_call: TRBJ2-5; clone_size: many; v_call: TRBV7-2
cdr3_aa: CASSLKRLAVYEKLFF; cdr3_nt: TGTGCCAGCAGCTTAAAGAGACTAGCGGTCTATGAAAAACTGTTTTTT; d_call: NA; j_call: TRBJ1-4; clone_size: few; v_call: TRBV7-8
cdr3_aa: CASSLGAGVNTEAFF; cdr3_nt: TGTGCCAGCAGCTTAGGGGCAGGAGTGAACACTGAAGCTTTCTTT; d_call: NA; j_call: TRBJ1-1; clone_size: many; v_call: TRBV7-2
cdr3_aa: CASSPADSQETQYF; cdr3_nt: TGTGCCAGCAGCCCTGCTGACAGTCAAGAGACCCAGTACTTC; d_call: NA; j_call: TRBJ2-5; clone_size: many; v_call: TRBV12-3/TRBV12-4
cdr3_aa: CASKGTAYSNQPQHF; cdr3_nt: TGTGCCAGCAAAGGGACAGCCTATAGCAATCAGCCCCAGCATTTT; d_call: TRBD1; j_call: TRBJ1-5; clone_size: NA; v_call: TRBV12-3/TRBV12-4
cdr3_aa: CASTLGVSYGYTF; cdr3_nt: TGTGCCAGCACCTTGGGGGTGTCCTATGGCTACACCTTC; d_call: NA; j_call: TRBJ1-2; clone_size: few; v_call: TRBV12-3/TRBV12-4
cdr3_aa: CASSLWGAASPLHF; cdr3_nt: TGTGCCAGCAGCTTGTGGGGGGCGGCTTCACCCCTCCACTTT; d_call: NA; j_call: TRBJ1-6; clone_size: few; v_call: TRBV5-8
cdr3_aa: CASIYWGDTEAFF; cdr3_nt: TGTGCCAGCATCTATTGGGGCGACACTGAAGCTTTCTTT; d_call: NA; j_call: TRBJ1-1; clone_size: few; v_call: TRBV6-1
cdr3_aa: CASSLRISYYGYTF; cdr3_nt: TGTGCCAGCAGCTTAAGAATCTCCTACTATGGCTACACCTTC; d_call: NA; j_call: TRBJ1-2; clone_size: NA; v_call: TRBV7-2
cdr3_aa: CASSQGGPNEKLFF; cdr3_nt: TGTGCCAGCAGTCAAGGGGGCCCTAATGAAAAACTGTTTTTT; d_call: TRBD1; j_call: TRBJ1-4; clone_size: many; v_call: TRBV2
cdr3_aa: CAAGDPGQTFSGANVLTF; cdr3_nt: TGTGCCGCCGGTGACCCGGGACAGACCTTCTCTGGGGCCAACGTCCTGACTTTC; d_call: TRBD1; j_call: TRBJ2-6; clone_size: many; v_call: TRBV10-3
cdr3_aa: CASSLTGSLLGNTVYF; cdr3_nt: TGTGCCAGCAGCTTGACAGGGAGTCTTCTAGGAAACACCGTATATTTT; d_call: TRBD1; j_call: TRBJ1-3; clone_size: NA; v_call: TRBV9
cdr3_aa: CASSSPAGGVETQYF; cdr3_nt: TGTGCCAGCAGTTCACCGGCGGGAGGGGTTGAGACCCAGTACTTC; d_call: TRBD2; j_call: TRBJ2-5; clone_size: NA; v_call: TRBV2
cdr3_aa: CASSLWASGWGEQYF; cdr3_nt: TGTGCCAGCAGTTTATGGGCTAGCGGTTGGGGAGAGCAGTACTTC; d_call: TRBD2; j_call: TRBJ2-7; clone_size: NA; v_call: TRBV12-3/TRBV12-4
cdr3_aa: CASSPGQGRGEKLFF; cdr3_nt: TGTGCCAGCAGCCCAGGACAGGGGCGCGGTGAAAAACTGTTTTTT; d_call: TRBD1; j_call: TRBJ1-4; clone_size: NA; v_call: TRBV7-9
cdr3_aa: CASRYRANQNTGELFF; cdr3_nt: TGTGCCAGTAGATACAGGGCAAACCAGAACACCGGGGAGCTGTTTTTT; d_call: NA; j_call: TRBJ2-2; clone_size: few; v_call: TRBV19
cdr3_aa: CATSDKVSGTLNTGGLFF; cdr3_nt: TGTGCCACCAGTGACAAGGTTTCGGGGACCCTGAACACCGGGGGGCTGTTTTTT; d_call: NA; j_call: TRBJ2-2; clone_size: NA; v_call: TRBV24-1
cdr3_aa: CASSQDRPWGETQYF; cdr3_nt: TGTGCCAGCAGCCAAGACAGGCCTTGGGGAGAGACCCAGTACTTC; d_call: NA; j_call: TRBJ2-5; clone_size: NA; v_call: TRBV12-3/TRBV12-4
cdr3_aa: CSVDVGTGGLYGYTF; cdr3_nt: TGCAGCGTTGATGTAGGGACAGGGGGATTGTATGGCTACACCTTC; d_call: TRBD1; j_call: TRBJ1-2; clone_size: NA; v_call: TRBV29-1
cdr3_aa: CASSLGPSLGTFF; cdr3_nt: TGCGCCAGCAGCTTGGGGCCCTCGCTGGGAACTTTCTTT; d_call: NA; j_call: TRBJ1-1; clone_size: many; v_call: TRBV5-1
cdr3_aa: CASTRDTSSYNSPLHF; cdr3_nt: TGTGCCAGCACCCGGGACACTAGCTCCTATAATTCACCCCTCCACTTT; d_call: NA; j_call: TRBJ1-6; clone_size: NA; v_call: TRBV2
cdr3_aa: CASSPPGTGGEKLFF; cdr3_nt: TGTGCCAGCAGTCCGCCCGGGACAGGGGGTGAAAAACTGTTTTTT; d_call: TRBD1; j_call: TRBJ1-4; clone_size: few; v_call: TRBV2
cdr3_aa: CASSVGGGGAGETQYF; cdr3_nt: TGTGCCAGCAGCGTGGGCGGCGGGGGGGCCGGGGAGACCCAGTACTTC; d_call: TRBD2; j_call: TRBJ2-5; clone_size: NA; v_call: TRBV9
cdr3_aa: CASSLTGVSNQPLHF; cdr3_nt: TGTGCCAGCAGTCTAACGGGGGTGAGCAATCAGCCCCTCCACTTT; d_call: NA; j_call: TRBJ1-6; clone_size: NA; v_call: TRBV2
cdr3_aa: CSARSSGRSYEQYF; cdr3_nt: TGCAGTGCTAGATCTAGCGGGAGATCCTACGAGCAGTACTTC; d_call: TRBD2; j_call: TRBJ2-7; clone_size: few; v_call: TRBV20-1
cdr3_aa: CSAGGSMSTNTEAFF; cdr3_nt: TGCAGTGCCGGGGGTTCGATGTCGACGAACACTGAAGCTTTCTTT; d_call: NA; j_call: TRBJ1-1; clone_size: few; v_call: TRBV20-1
cdr3_aa: CASSLRSQSGANVLTF; cdr3_nt: TGCGCCAGCAGCCTTCGTTCCCAATCTGGGGCCAACGTCCTGACTTTC; d_call: NA; j_call: TRBJ2-6; clone_size: NA; v_call: TRBV4-1
cdr3_aa: CASSSIEAFF; cdr3_nt: TGTGCCAGCAGCTCCATAGAAGCTTTCTTT; d_call: NA; j_call: TRBJ1-1; clone_size: NA; v_call: TRBV7-9
cdr3_aa: CCVPGQGATIYF; cdr3_nt: TGCTGCGTCCCGGGACAGGGAGCCACCATATATTTT; d_call: TRBD1; j_call: TRBJ1-3; clone_size: once; v_call: TRBV29-1
cdr3_aa: CASSSQEQDF; cdr3_nt: TGTGCCAGCAGCTCCCAGGAGCAGGACTTC; d_call: NA; j_call: TRBJ2-7; clone_size: NA; v_call: TRBV7-2
cdr3_aa: CASSSGREYGYTF; cdr3_nt: TGTGCCAGCAGTTCAGGGAGAGAATATGGCTACACCTTC; d_call: NA; j_call: TRBJ1-2; clone_size: NA; v_call: TRBV5-5
cdr3_aa: CSGDREVSAEAFF; cdr3_nt: TGCAGTGGGGACAGGGAAGTTAGCGCTGAAGCTTTCTTT; d_call: TRBD1; j_call: TRBJ1-1; clone_size: NA; v_call: TRBV20-1